This record looks at one T cell receptor beta chain sequence and its context. Its antigen is unidentified. The CDR3 runs to 17 residues. Trimming cost V 1 base and J 3 bases; bases outside gene matches: 7. Germline values: CDR1 SGHRS, CDR2 YFSETQ. It was with 60 Vbeta and 13 Jbeta primers that the PCR ran. Authors' processing steps: Counted up in a later analysis, unique TCR beta chains came to 65 million to 80 million, with around 11 million shared. The assay was immunoSEQ multiplex PCR, and TCRdb's table has in-frame clones only and misses some. V, J and clone size were drawn from that table, and D and trimming were deduced from the DNA. In the table there are approximately 200,000 clones, 70% to 80% of which are singletons. This specimen comes from a study of cytomegalovirus exposure and HLA in healthy donors. Study-level points and caveats: Reports indicated that the classifier achieved high specificity and sensitivity in diagnosing cytomegalovirus status. Sequence variants that were highly shared formed a cluster that was likely a sequencing artifact.

The sample was PBMCs. V usage is TRBV5-1 and J usage is TRBJ2-2, with 9 nucleotides matching TRBD2. The sequence derives from a man aged 30 to 39 in good health and CMV-seronegative. CDR3 coding DNA: TGCGCCAGCAGCTTGACTGAGACTAGCGGCTACACCGGGGAGCTGTTTTTT. Protein product: CASSLTETSGYTGELFF.